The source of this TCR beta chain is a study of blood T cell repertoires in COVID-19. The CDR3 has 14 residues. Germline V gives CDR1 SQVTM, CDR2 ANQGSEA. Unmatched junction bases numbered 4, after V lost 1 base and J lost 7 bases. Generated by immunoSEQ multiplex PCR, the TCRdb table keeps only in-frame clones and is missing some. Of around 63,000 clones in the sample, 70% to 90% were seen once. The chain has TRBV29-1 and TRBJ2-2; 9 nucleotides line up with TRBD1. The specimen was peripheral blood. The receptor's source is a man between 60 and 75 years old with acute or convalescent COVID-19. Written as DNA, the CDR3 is TGCAGCGTTGAAGCGGACAGGGGAATCGGGGAGCTGTTTTTT. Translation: CSVEADRGIGELFF.